Presented here are 8 T cell receptor beta chains from one specimen sequenced in a study of PD-1 blockade in classical Hodgkin lymphoma. Some clones are missing from TCRdb's copy, which holds only in-frame ones; the method was immunoSEQ multiplex PCR. The sample gives around 34,000 clones, approximately 82% of which show up once; roughly 15% is in the top ten. The patients all showed relapse after autologous stem cell transplantation, while their brentuximab vedotin exposure varied. Source: peripheral blood mononuclear cells (PBMCs), taken before the second cycle of nivolumab. The receptors were gathered from a human donor with classical Hodgkin lymphoma.

CDR3 sequence reads: CASSEEFPGNEKLFF. The CDR3 DNA reads TGTGCCAGCAGTGAAGAGTTCCCCGGGAATGAAAAACTGTTTTTT. This chain links TRBV2 with TRBJ1-4; D remains unclear. The CDR3 has 15 amino acids. V was pared by 1 base and J by 5 bases, with 11 bases between. The germline CDR1 and CDR2 sequences are SNHLY and FYNNEI. Looking up the rest from reference TRBV2 and TRBJ1-4 gives the full variable domain: EPEVTQTPSHQVTQMGQEVILRCVPISNHLYFYWYRQILGQKVEFLVSFYNNEISEKSEIFDDQFSVERPDGSNFTLKIRSTKLEDSAMYFCASSEEFPGNEKLFFGSGTQLSVL.

The chain recombines TRBV19 with TRBJ1-2, with 11 bases fitting TRBD1. V was clipped by 1 base and J by 4 bases; unmatched bases: 2. The CDR3 runs to 15 residues. In germline, CDR1 is LNHDA, CDR2 SQIVND (reference sequence). The CDR3 is CASSIAGQGAYGYTF. DNA of the CDR3: TGTGCCAGTAGTATAGCTGGACAGGGGGCCTATGGCTACACCTTC.

The gene calls are TRBV18 and TRBJ2-7; either TRBD1 or TRBD2 may supply D (5 bases each). The CDR3 is made up of 15 amino acids. Germline assignment: CDR1 KGHSH and CDR2 LQKENI. The germline V and J ends were trimmed by 3 bases and 0 bases, with 12 bases remaining between them. The CDR3 reads CASSPRDASSYEQYF. The CDR3 nucleotides read TGTGCCAGCTCACCGAGGGACGCAAGCTCCTACGAGCAGTACTTC.

The chain employs TRBV2 and TRBJ2-3, with 9 bases that match TRBD2. The V and J ends lost 1 base and 7 bases, in that order; junction bases with no gene match: 6. The germline CDR1 and CDR2 sequences are SNHLY and FYNNEI. The CDR3 extends over 15 amino acids. The CDR3 sequence is CASSEVGTSIYTQYF. The CDR3 DNA reads as TGTGCCAGCAGTGAAGTCGGGACTAGCATATATACGCAGTATTTT.

This clone was seen once. The chain carries TRBV7-9 and TRBJ2-1, with TRBD1 matching over 8 bases. Germline V lookup: CDR1 SEHNR, CDR2 FQNEAQ (reference sequence). The V and J ends lost 1 base and 3 bases, in that order; junction bases with no gene match: 8. This CDR3 is built from 17 residues. CDR3 loop: CASSLEGQGGGYNEQFF. The CDR3 coding sequence is TGTGCCAGCAGCTTAGAAGGACAGGGAGGCGGCTACAATGAGCAGTTCTTC.

The chain joins TRBV4-3 to TRBJ2-2; D is uncertain. Between the trimmed V and J ends, which lost 1 base and 4 bases, there was a span of 7 bases. The CDR3 runs to 14 residues. From germline, CDR1 is LGHNA and CDR2 YSLEER. CDR3 amino acids: CASSQAFPTGELFF. The CDR3 nucleotides read TGCGCCAGCAGCCAAGCTTTCCCCACCGGGGAGCTGTTTTTT.

The V and J genes are TRBV6-6 and TRBJ1-1, with D possibly being TRBD1 (6 bases). V was clipped by 6 bases and J by 1 base, with 12 bases between them. The CDR3 extends over 14 amino acids. From germline, CDR1 is MNHNY and CDR2 SVGAGI (reference sequence). This CDR3 reads CASRRTVPNTEAFF. In DNA form, the CDR3 reads TGTGCCAGCAGACGGACAGTACCGAACACTGAAGCTTTCTTT.

This clone was found a few times. The chain carries TRBV7-8 and TRBJ1-1; D perhaps matches TRBD1 (6 bases). The CDR3 totals 13 residues. Germline CDR1 SGHVS, CDR2 FQNEAQ. The V gene lost 5 bases and the J gene lost 4 bases, with 11 bases spanning the gap. The CDR3 sequence: CASSRTGFTEAFF. The CDR3 DNA follows: TGTGCCAGCAGCCGCACAGGGTTCACTGAAGCTTTCTTT.